A selection of T cell receptor beta chains follows, all from one sample in a study of CD8 T cells in ankylosing spondylitis. Each CDR3 protein gets one entry after TCRdb re-called the 5' RACE reads with MiXCR. The top ten hold around 60% of the sample, which has tens of thousands of distinct CDR3 sequences, roughly 30% seen once. Sequenced sample: blood, either unsorted or a sorted T cell fraction (not recorded which). Receptors were obtained from a male donor with ankylosing spondylitis or in good health (not recorded which). Both conserved end residues are part of each CDR3. D genes are given only for firm matches. Some rows have no size entry. The others give once, few or many, or a class for an expanded clone.

J gene	V gene	clone size	D gene	CDR3 DNA	CDR3 protein
TRBJ2-2	TRBV7-2	.	.	TGTGCCAGCAGCTTGGCTAGCGCCGGGGAGCTGTTTTTT	CASSLASAGELFF
TRBJ2-5	TRBV7-2	.	.	TGTGCCAGCAGCTTATTGGGGGCAACCCAGTACTTC	CASSLLGATQYF
TRBJ1-1	TRBV5-5	few	.	TGTGCCAGCAGCTTTCCAGGGATGAACACTGAAGCTTTCTTT	CASSFPGMNTEAFF
TRBJ2-3	TRBV7-2	few	.	TGTGCCAGCAGCTTAAGTCAGGGTCTTTCAGATACGCAGTATTTT	CASSLSQGLSDTQYF
TRBJ2-1	TRBV20-1	few	TRBD1	TGCAGTGCCAAGGGGGCCTTGGATGAGCAGTTCTTC	CSAKGALDEQFF
TRBJ2-5	TRBV2	.	.	TGTGCCAAAGGTGGATCTCGGACCCAGTACTTC	CAKGGSRTQYF
TRBJ2-3	TRBV20-1	few	TRBD2	TGCAGTGCTGCCGGGACTAGTTTCTCAGATACGCAGTATTTT	CSAAGTSFSDTQYF
TRBJ2-6	TRBV5-6	.	.	TGTGCCAGCAGCCCCGACCTAGGTTCTGGGGCCAACGTCCTGACTTTC	CASSPDLGSGANVLTF
TRBJ2-7	TRBV7-9	.	TRBD2	TGTGCCAGCAGCAAAGCGGGAGGAATCTACGAGCAGTACTTC	CASSKAGGIYEQYF
TRBJ2-1	TRBV20-1	.	.	TGCAGTGCTAGCGGAGGGTTCTCCTACAATGAGCAGTTCTTC	CSASGGFSYNEQFF
TRBJ2-1	TRBV12-3/TRBV12-4	few	TRBD2	TGTGCCAGCAGTAAGTTAGCGGGAGGTAACAATGAGCAGTTCTTC	CASSKLAGGNNEQFF
TRBJ1-4	TRBV20-1	few	.	TGCAGTGCTAGAGTACCGGGACTGGGCTCCGAAAAACTGTTTTTT	CSARVPGLGSEKLFF
TRBJ2-7	TRBV7-6	.	.	TGTGCCAGCAGCTTACGACCAGGGGTATTCTCCTACGAGCAGTACTTC	CASSLRPGVFSYEQYF
TRBJ2-2	TRBV29-1	many	.	TGCAGCGTTGCGATTGACACCGGGGAGCTGTTTTTT	CSVAIDTGELFF
TRBJ2-1	TRBV12-3/TRBV12-4	.	TRBD2	TGTGCCAGCAGTTCCCTCCGGACTAGCGGCACTTACAATGAGCAGTTCTTC	CASSSLRTSGTYNEQFF
TRBJ2-3	TRBV12-3/TRBV12-4	.	TRBD1	TGTGCCAGCGAGGGGGCAAGCATGGATACGCAGTATTTT	CASEGASMDTQYF
TRBJ2-3	TRBV4-2	few	.	TGTGCCAGCAGCCAAGGGGGGTCCAGAGCAGATACGCAGTATTTT	CASSQGGSRADTQYF
TRBJ1-3	TRBV30	few	.	TGTGCCTTCGGGGTCTCTGGAAACACCATATATTTT	CAFGVSGNTIYF
TRBJ2-5	TRBV6-5	.	.	TGTGCCAGCAGTAACGGGAATAAGCAAGAGACCCAGTACTTC	CASSNGNKQETQYF
TRBJ2-5	TRBV12-3/TRBV12-4	once	.	TGTGCCAGCAGTACGACGTGGCAAGAGACCCAGTACTTC	CASSTTWQETQYF
TRBJ2-3	TRBV7-6	few	TRBD1	TGTGCCAGCAGCCCTGGGACAGGGGGCGCAGAATGGGATACGCAGTATTTT	CASSPGTGGAEWDTQYF
TRBJ2-1	TRBV5-1	.	.	TGCGCCAGCAGCTTTGAGCCCCATGAGCAGTTCTTC	CASSFEPHEQFF
TRBJ2-7	TRBV5-1	.	TRBD1	TGCGCCAGCAGCTTGGGGACAGGTCTAAGCTACGAGCAGTACTTC	CASSLGTGLSYEQYF
TRBJ2-1	TRBV27	few	TRBD2	TGTGCCAGCAGTTCCCTTGCGTATAACGGGGGGAACAATGAGCAGTTCTTC	CASSSLAYNGGNNEQFF
TRBJ2-5	TRBV29-1	.	.	TGCAGCGTTGAGGCTGGTGGAGAGACCCAGTACTTC	CSVEAGGETQYF
TRBJ2-7	TRBV12-3/TRBV12-4	few	TRBD2	TGTGCCAGCTTGGGGACTAGCGCCTCCTACGAGCAGTACTTC	CASLGTSASYEQYF
TRBJ1-2	TRBV29-1	.	.	TGCAGCGTGGACAAGGGACGTTCTAACTATGGCTACACCTTC	CSVDKGRSNYGYTF
TRBJ2-1	TRBV3-1	few	.	TGTGCCAGCAGCCAAGTATTTGAGCAGTTCTTC	CASSQVFEQFF
TRBJ1-1	TRBV12-3/TRBV12-4	.	TRBD1	TGTGCCAGCAACCTAGGGGGCGGGAGGGTGAACACTGAAGCTTTCTTT	CASNLGGGRVNTEAFF
TRBJ2-5	TRBV20-1	few	.	TGCAGTGCCCAGGGGAACCAAGAGACCCAGTACTTC	CSAQGNQETQYF
TRBJ1-1	TRBV10-3	few	.	TGTGCCATCAGCCGGGAGAACACTGAAGCTTTCTTT	CAISRENTEAFF
TRBJ1-1	TRBV5-1	.	.	TGCGCCAGCAGCTCCCTGGAGGGATTGAACACTGAAGCTTTCTTT	CASSSLEGLNTEAFF
TRBJ2-1	TRBV12-3/TRBV12-4	.	.	TGTGCCAGCAGATCTCGCCGGCCCACGGATGAGCAGTTCTTC	CASRSRRPTDEQFF
TRBJ2-5	TRBV20-1	few	TRBD2	TGCAGTGCTAGAGATCCTAGCGGGGGGGCCACTGGGGAGACCCAGTACTTC	CSARDPSGGATGETQYF
TRBJ2-7	TRBV20-1	.	.	TGCAGTGCTAGAGATACTAGGTGGACCTACGAGCAGTACTTC	CSARDTRWTYEQYF
TRBJ2-1	TRBV5-4	.	.	TGTGCCAGCAGCTTGTTACGACGGGGACCGGCCAATGAGCAGTTCTTC	CASSLLRRGPANEQFF
TRBJ1-1	TRBV5-6	few	.	TGTGCCAGCAGCTTTCCAGGGGTGAACACTGAAGCTTTCTTT	CASSFPGVNTEAFF
TRBJ2-3	TRBV24-1	.	TRBD2	TGTGCCACCAGTGATTTAACTAGCGGGGGCTCTTTAGGAGATACGCAGTATTTT	CATSDLTSGGSLGDTQYF
TRBJ1-2	TRBV5-1	.	.	TGCGCCAGCAAGATGGGGAACAGCGGCTACACCTTC	CASKMGNSGYTF
TRBJ1-5	TRBV20-1	.	.	TGCAGTGCTAGAGTTGCAGCGAGCAATCAGCCCCAGCATTTT	CSARVAASNQPQHF
TRBJ2-5	TRBV5-1	few	.	TGCGCCAGCAGCTTGGAATCCACCTTAGGGGAGACCCAGTACTTC	CASSLESTLGETQYF
TRBJ2-3	TRBV7-9	few	.	TGTGCCAGCAGCCCTCTTGCCTATTCGGACGGTACGCAGTATTTT	CASSPLAYSDGTQYF
TRBJ1-5	TRBV2	.	.	TGTGCCAGCAGTGACCGCGACAGCTTACTAAATCAGCCCCAGCATTTT	CASSDRDSLLNQPQHF
TRBJ2-6	TRBV12-3/TRBV12-4	few	.	TGTGCCAGCAGTTCCTCAGTAGGGCCATTAACAGCGACTTTC	CASSSSVGPLTATF
TRBJ1-5	TRBV24-1	.	.	TGTGCCACGCAGGAGCAGGCCGGTCAGCCCCAGCATTTT	CATQEQAGQPQHF
TRBJ2-2	TRBV5-1	.	.	TGCGCCAGCAGCTCCATTGCGAACACCGGGGAGCTGTTTTTT	CASSSIANTGELFF
TRBJ1-2	TRBV20-1	.	.	TGCAGTGCCGCCCCCGCGTCGAGGGCGAACTATGGCTACACCTTC	CSAAPASRANYGYTF
TRBJ1-5	TRBV29-1	.	.	TGCAGCGTTGGGGGGGAAAATCAGCCCCAGCATTTT	CSVGGENQPQHF
TRBJ2-1	TRBV20-1	many	.	TGCAGTGCTGTAGTTCGGGAAAGACACAATGAGCAGTTCTTC	CSAVVRERHNEQFF
TRBJ1-2	TRBV18	.	TRBD1	TGTGCCAGCTCACCACTAACCCCCGGACAGGCTGATGGCTACACCTTC	CASSPLTPGQADGYTF
TRBJ2-3	TRBV5-1	few	TRBD2	TGCGCCAGCACCGTGGCCAGCGGGGGGCTCGATACGCAGTATTTT	CASTVASGGLDTQYF
TRBJ2-1	TRBV20-1	once	.	TGCAGTGCTAGAGATCTCGGTGGGCCGAATGAGCAGTTCTTC	CSARDLGGPNEQFF
TRBJ1-1	TRBV20-1	.	.	TGCAGTGGCGGCGGGACGAACACTGAAGCTTTCTTT	CSGGGTNTEAFF
TRBJ1-6	TRBV21-1	.	.	TGTGCCAGCAGAGCAAATGATAAGGACAGGGAGAGATCACCCCTCCACTTT	CASRANDKDRERSPLHF
TRBJ2-3	TRBV7-8	.	.	TGTGCCAGCAGCTTTAGCCTAGCGTTAGATACGCAGTATTTT	CASSFSLALDTQYF